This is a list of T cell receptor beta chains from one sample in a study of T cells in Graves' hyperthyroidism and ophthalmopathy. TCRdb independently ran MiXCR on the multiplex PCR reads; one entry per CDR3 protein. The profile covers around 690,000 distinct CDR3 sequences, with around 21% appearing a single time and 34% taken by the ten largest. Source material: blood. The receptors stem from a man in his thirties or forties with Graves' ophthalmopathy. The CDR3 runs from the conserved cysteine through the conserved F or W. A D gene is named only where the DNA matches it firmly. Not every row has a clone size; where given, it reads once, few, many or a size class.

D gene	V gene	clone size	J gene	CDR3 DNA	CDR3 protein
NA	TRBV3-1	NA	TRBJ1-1	TGTGCCAGCAGCCATCGGGGGGATAGCACTGAAGCTTTCTTT	CASSHRGDSTEAFF
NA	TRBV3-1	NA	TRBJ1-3	TGTGCCGCCCTTCGCTTCTCTGGAAACACCATATATTTT	CAALRFSGNTIYF
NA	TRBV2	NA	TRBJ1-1	TGTGCCAGCGGGGGAGCGTACACTGAAGCTTTCTTT	CASGGAYTEAFF
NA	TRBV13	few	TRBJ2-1	TGTGCCAGCAGCACACGACGGGATTACAATGAGCAGTTCTTC	CASSTRRDYNEQFF
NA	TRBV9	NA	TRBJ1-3	TGTGCCAGCAGCGAACGACAGTTTGGAAACACCATATATTTT	CASSERQFGNTIYF
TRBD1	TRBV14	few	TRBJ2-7	TGTGCCAGCAGCGGTGAGGGGGCCTTCTACGAGCAGTACTTC	CASSGEGAFYEQYF
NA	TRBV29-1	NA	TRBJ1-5	TGCAGCGTTGAACCATACAGGGAGGGCAATCAGCCCCAGCATTTT	CSVEPYREGNQPQHF
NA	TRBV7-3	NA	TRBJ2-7	TGTGCCAGCAGCTTATACCATTTAGGGGAGCAGTACTTC	CASSLYHLGEQYF
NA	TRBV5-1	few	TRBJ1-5	TGCGCCAGCAGCTTAGGCGGCGGGGGAGGCAATCAGCCCCAGCATTTT	CASSLGGGGGNQPQHF
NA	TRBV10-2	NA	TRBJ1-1	TGCGCCAGCAATGAAGGGGTTCGGGTTGAAGCTTTCTTT	CASNEGVRVEAFF
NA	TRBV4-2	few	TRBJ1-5	TGTGCCAGCAGCCAAGGGGACACTCAGCCCCAGCATTTT	CASSQGDTQPQHF
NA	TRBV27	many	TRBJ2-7	TGTGCCAGCAGTTTAAGTCCAAGGAACGAGCAGTACTTC	CASSLSPRNEQYF
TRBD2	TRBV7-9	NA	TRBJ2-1	TGTGCCAGCAGCCTAACTAGCGGGAAAGACAATGAGCAGTTCTTC	CASSLTSGKDNEQFF
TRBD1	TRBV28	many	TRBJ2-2	TGTGCCAGCAGTACAGACAGGGCAAACACCGGGGAGCTGTTTTTT	CASSTDRANTGELFF
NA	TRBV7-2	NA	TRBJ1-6	TGTGCCAGCAGCTTAGCGGGGGTGCTGAATTCACCCCTCCACTTT	CASSLAGVLNSPLHF
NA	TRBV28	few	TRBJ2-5	TGTGCCAGCATAGAGGGGGAGACCCAGTACTTC	CASIEGETQYF
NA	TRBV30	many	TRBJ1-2	TGTGCCTGGAGGGGAGAGGGGCCGGGTGGCTACACCTTC	CAWRGEGPGGYTF
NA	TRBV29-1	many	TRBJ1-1	TGCAGCGTTGCCGGGGGGGCCACTGAAGCTTTCTTT	CSVAGGATEAFF
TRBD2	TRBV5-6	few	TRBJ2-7	TGTGCCAGCAGCCGAGGCGGGAGCCCCCACGAGCAGTACTTC	CASSRGGSPHEQYF
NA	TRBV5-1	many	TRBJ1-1	TGCGCCAGCAGCTCACAGGGCGCGAGAATGAACACTGAAGCTTTCTTT	CASSSQGARMNTEAFF
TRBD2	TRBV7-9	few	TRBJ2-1	TGTGCCAGCAGCCCCGTGCTAGCGGCCTACAATGAGCAGTTCTTC	CASSPVLAAYNEQFF
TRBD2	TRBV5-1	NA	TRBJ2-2	TGCGCCAGCAGCCGACTACTAGCGGGAGGCACCGGGGAGCTGTTTTTT	CASSRLLAGGTGELFF
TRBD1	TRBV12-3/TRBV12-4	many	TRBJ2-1	TGTGCCAGCAGGCCCGGACAGGGGGTATCTTATGAGCAGTTCTTC	CASRPGQGVSYEQFF
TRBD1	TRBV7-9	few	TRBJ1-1	TGTGCCAGCAGCTTAGAGGGACAGGGCAGTATCACTGAAGCTTTCTTT	CASSLEGQGSITEAFF
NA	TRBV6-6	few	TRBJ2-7	TGTGCCAGCAGTTACGGGCGGAGTAAGTACGAGCAGTACTTC	CASSYGRSKYEQYF
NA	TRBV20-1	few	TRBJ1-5	TGCAGTGCTAGGTATCTATTAGCCCAGCATTTT	CSARYLLAQHF
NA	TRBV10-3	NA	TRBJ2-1	TGTGCCATCCGGGCGGCTAGAGACAATGAGCAGTTCTTC	CAIRAARDNEQFF
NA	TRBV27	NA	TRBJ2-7	TGTGCCAGCAGTCCATACCGAGGTAGCTCCTACGAGCAGTACTTC	CASSPYRGSSYEQYF
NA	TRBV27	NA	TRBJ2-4	TGTGCCAGCAGTTCCGGGTCCCGGGGGGCCAAAAACATTCAGTACTTC	CASSSGSRGAKNIQYF
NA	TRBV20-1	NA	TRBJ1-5	TGCAGTGCTGCCCTCCGGGACAACAATCAGCCCCAGCATTTT	CSAALRDNNQPQHF
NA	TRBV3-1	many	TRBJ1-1	TGTGCCAGCAGCCAAGATCTGAGTGAAGCTTTCTTT	CASSQDLSEAFF
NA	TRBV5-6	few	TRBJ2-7	TGTGCCAGCAGCTCGGTGGCATACGCCTACGAGCAGTACTTC	CASSSVAYAYEQYF
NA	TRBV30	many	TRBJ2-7	TGTGCCTATGTGACGGGATACGAGCAGTACTTC	CAYVTGYEQYF
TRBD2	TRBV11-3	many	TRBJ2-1	TGTGCCAGCAGTCCCAGCGGGCTAGCGGGAGTCACTGAGCAGTTCTTC	CASSPSGLAGVTEQFF
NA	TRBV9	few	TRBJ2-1	TGTGCCAGCACCCCAGAAGAACAGAGCTCCTACAATGAGCAGTTCTTC	CASTPEEQSSYNEQFF
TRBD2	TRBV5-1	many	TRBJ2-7	TGCGCCAGCAGCCGAGGCTGGACTAGCGGTTCCTACGAGCAGTACTTC	CASSRGWTSGSYEQYF
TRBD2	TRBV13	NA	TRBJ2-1	TGTGCCAGCAAGAGTAGGACTAGCGTCTACAATGAGCAGTTCTTC	CASKSRTSVYNEQFF
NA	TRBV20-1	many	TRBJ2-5	TGCAGTGCTAGTGGGTTGGAGGAGACCCAGTACTTC	CSASGLEETQYF
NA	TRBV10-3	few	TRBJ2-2	TGTGCCATCAGTGAGCGGGAGAACATCGGGGAGCTGTTTTTT	CAISERENIGELFF